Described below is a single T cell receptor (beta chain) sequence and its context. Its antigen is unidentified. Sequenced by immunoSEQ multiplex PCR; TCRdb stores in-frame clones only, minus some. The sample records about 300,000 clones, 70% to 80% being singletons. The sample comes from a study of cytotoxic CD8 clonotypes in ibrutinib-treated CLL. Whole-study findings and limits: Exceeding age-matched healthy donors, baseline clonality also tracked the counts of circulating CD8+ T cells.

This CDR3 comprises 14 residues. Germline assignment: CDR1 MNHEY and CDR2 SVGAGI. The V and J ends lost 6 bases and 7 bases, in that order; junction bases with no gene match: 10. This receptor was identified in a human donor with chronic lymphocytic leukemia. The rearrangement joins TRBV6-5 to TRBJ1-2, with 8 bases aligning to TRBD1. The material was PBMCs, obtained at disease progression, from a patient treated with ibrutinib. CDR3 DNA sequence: TGTGCCAGCAGCCGAACAGGGGGATGGGGTGGCTACACCTTC. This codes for CASSRTGGWGGYTF.